A selection of T cell receptor beta chains follows, all from one sample in a study of blood T cell repertoires in COVID-19. Profiled with immunoSEQ multiplex PCR; TCRdb holds only in-frame clones, not every one. The table records approximately 310,000 clones, 70% to 90% of them present only once. Material: PBMCs or T cells enriched from blood (not recorded which). These receptors all stem from a man aged 25-45 years who had recovered from COVID-19. Both conserved end residues are part of each CDR3. The D gene is left open where the match is weak. Not every row has a clone size; where given, it reads once, few, many or a size class.

V	J	size	D	DNA	CDR3
TRBV19	TRBJ2-1	.	TRBD2	TGTGCCAGTAGTATCTCAGGGACTAGCGGGGGACTGATCCACAATGAGCAGTTCTTC	CASSISGTSGGLIHNEQFF
TRBV30	TRBJ2-5	.	.	TGTGCCTGGAGCGCGGGACAGACGGAGACCCAGTACTTC	CAWSAGQTETQYF
TRBV7-2	TRBJ2-4	.	.	TGTGCCAGCAGCTCCGGCAGGTCTAGCGTAAGGTACTTC	CASSSGRSSVRYF
TRBV19	TRBJ2-1	.	.	TGTGCCAGTAGTCCCCGGGGAACCAATGAGCAGTTCTTC	CASSPRGTNEQFF
TRBV27	TRBJ2-1	.	TRBD1	TGTGCCAGCAGTCCCAGGACAGGGGGTTACAATGAGCAGTTCTTC	CASSPRTGGYNEQFF
TRBV5-1	TRBJ2-5	.	.	TGCGCCAGCAGCCAGGACAATGGTGGGACCCAGTACTTC	CASSQDNGGTQYF
TRBV19	TRBJ2-2	.	TRBD1	TGTGCCAGTACTGCTCAGACAGGGGGGATCGGGGAGCTGTTTTTT	CASTAQTGGIGELFF
TRBV11-3	TRBJ2-2	once	TRBD1	TGTGCCAGCAGCTTAGACAACAGGGGACAGGGGGCGGCGGCCGGGGAGCTGTTTTTT	CASSLDNRGQGAAAGELFF
TRBV6-1	TRBJ2-1	once	TRBD1	TGTGCCAGCAGTGAAACGGGACAGGATGAGCAGTTCTTC	CASSETGQDEQFF
TRBV6-6	TRBJ2-5	.	TRBD1	TGTGCCAGCAGTTACTGGACAGGGGGGGAGACCCAGTACTTC	CASSYWTGGETQYF
TRBV7-9	TRBJ1-2	.	.	TGTGCCAGCAGCCCGAGAGGGTTGGATGGCTACACCTTC	CASSPRGLDGYTF
TRBV5-1	TRBJ1-3	.	.	TGCGCCAGCAGCTATGGGTTACAGGGTTCTCTGGACACCATATATTTT	CASSYGLQGSLDTIYF
TRBV30	TRBJ1-2	.	.	TGTGCCTGGAGTGTGAAGGGGTCCTATGGCTACACCTTC	CAWSVKGSYGYTF
TRBV6-4	TRBJ2-3	.	.	.	CASSVFWQGTQYF
TRBV5-4	TRBJ2-3	.	.	TGTGCCAGCAGCTCTGGCGGCGTCCACGAGTACCGATTTGGGACAGATACGCAGTATTTT	CASSSGGVHEYRFGTDTQYF
TRBV5-1	TRBJ2-1	.	.	TGCGCCAGCAGTCTCCTAGGCGGTCTCTCCTACAATGAGCAGTTCTTC	CASSLLGGLSYNEQFF
TRBV11-3	TRBJ1-1	.	.	TGTGCCAGCAGCTTAAACGGGGAAGAAGCTTTCTTT	CASSLNGEEAFF
TRBV10-3	TRBJ1-1	once	TRBD1	TGTGCCATCAGTGGGGGACAGGGGGCGAGGACTGAAGCTTTCTTT	CAISGGQGARTEAFF
TRBV5-4	TRBJ2-2	once	.	TGTGCCAGCAGCTTTCCGGCGGCGAACACCGGGGAGCTGTTTTTT	CASSFPAANTGELFF
TRBV4-2	TRBJ1-4	.	.	TGTGCCAGCAGCCAAGATGTGGCAGTTAATGAAAAACTGTTTTTT	CASSQDVAVNEKLFF
TRBV7-2	TRBJ2-5	.	TRBD1	TGTGCCAGCAGCTACAGGGGAGAGACCCAGTACTTC	CASSYRGETQYF
TRBV23-1	TRBJ2-1	.	.	TGCGCCAGCAGTCAACAGGGGAATGAGCAGTTCTTC	CASSQQGNEQFF
TRBV2	TRBJ2-1	.	.	TGTGCCAGCAGGGGCCTCGGACAGAGCTCCTACAATGAGCAGTTCTTC	CASRGLGQSSYNEQFF
TRBV18	TRBJ1-2	.	TRBD1	TGTGCCAGCTCACCATACGGTGGGACAGGTGACGATGGCTACACCTTC	CASSPYGGTGDDGYTF
TRBV10-3	TRBJ2-1	.	TRBD2	TGTGCCATCAGTGGAGCCGGGACTAGGGCTGAGCAGTTCTTC	CAISGAGTRAEQFF
TRBV25-1	TRBJ2-3	.	.	TGTGCCAGCAGCTCCGTTTCGGGCACAGATACGCAGTATTTT	CASSSVSGTDTQYF
TRBV4-3	TRBJ2-6	.	.	TGCGCCAGCAGCCAAGAAATACGATCCCGGGCTGGGGCCAACGTCCTGACTTTC	CASSQEIRSRAGANVLTF
TRBV6-1	TRBJ2-1	.	.	TGTGCCAGCAGTGAAAGGTTAAAAGGAGATGAGCAGTTCTTC	CASSERLKGDEQFF
TRBV25-1	TRBJ2-7	once	TRBD1	TGTGCCAGCAGTGGGGGAAGTATGACAGGGCGCATATCCTACGAGCAGTACTTC	CASSGGSMTGRISYEQYF
TRBV30	TRBJ2-6	.	.	TGTGCCGGCCGTAACTCTGGGGCCAACGTCCTGACTTTC	CAGRNSGANVLTF
TRBV30	TRBJ2-3	.	.	TGTGCCTGGAGCCCCTCACTAGCCGGGACAGATACGCAGTATTTT	CAWSPSLAGTDTQYF
TRBV19	TRBJ1-2	.	.	TGTGCCAGTAGTATAGCAGGGCGCTATGGCTACACCTTC	CASSIAGRYGYTF
TRBV5-5	TRBJ2-2	once	TRBD2	TGTGCCAGCAGCGGAACCGGGACTAGCGGGGAGCTGTTTTTT	CASSGTGTSGELFF
TRBV9	TRBJ2-7	.	.	TGTGCCAGCAGCGTAGAGAGGGCTTCCTACGAGCAGTACTTC	CASSVERASYEQYF
TRBV14	TRBJ1-2	few	.	TGTGCCAGCAGCCAAGGACACTTTTATGGCTACACCTTC	CASSQGHFYGYTF
TRBV2	TRBJ2-3	.	TRBD2	TGTGCCAGCAACGAGAGGGACTATCATTATACGCAGTATTTT	CASNERDYHYTQYF
TRBV9	TRBJ2-2	.	TRBD2	TGTGCCAGCAGCGTAGGGAGCAGCGGGGGGGCGAAAGGATCCGGGGAGCTGTTTTTT	CASSVGSSGGAKGSGELFF